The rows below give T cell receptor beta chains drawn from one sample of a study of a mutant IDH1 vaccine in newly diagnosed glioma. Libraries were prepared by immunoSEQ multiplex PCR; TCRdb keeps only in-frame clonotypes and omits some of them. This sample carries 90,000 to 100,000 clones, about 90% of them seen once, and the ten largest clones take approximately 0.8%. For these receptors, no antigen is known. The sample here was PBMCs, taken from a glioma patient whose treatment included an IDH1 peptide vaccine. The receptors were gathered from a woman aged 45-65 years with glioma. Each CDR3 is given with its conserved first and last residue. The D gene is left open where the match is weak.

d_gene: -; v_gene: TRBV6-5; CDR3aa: CASSYSISGNTIYF
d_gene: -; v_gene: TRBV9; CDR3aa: CASSPNNYAGNTIYF
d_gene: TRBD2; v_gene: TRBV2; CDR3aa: CASRAGGYEQYF
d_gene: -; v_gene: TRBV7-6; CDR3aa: CASSLGDTYEQYF
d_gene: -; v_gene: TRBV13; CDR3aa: CASSLVGDEQYF
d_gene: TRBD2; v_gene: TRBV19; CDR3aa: CASSMGSGGTYNEQFF
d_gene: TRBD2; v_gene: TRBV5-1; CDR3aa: CASSRATSGNAADTQYF
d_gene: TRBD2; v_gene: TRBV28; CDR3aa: CASSLYLLAGAYEQYF
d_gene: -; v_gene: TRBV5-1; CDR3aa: CASSLQPLNTEAFF
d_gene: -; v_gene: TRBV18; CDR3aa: CASSQSRIVGSTDTQYF
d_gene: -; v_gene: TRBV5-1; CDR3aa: CASSLTSTTEAFF
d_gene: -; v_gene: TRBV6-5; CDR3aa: CASSYSGGRETQYF
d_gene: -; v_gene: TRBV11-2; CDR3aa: CASSLGLGGYEQYF
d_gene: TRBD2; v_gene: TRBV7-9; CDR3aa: CASSLVAGVDTQYF
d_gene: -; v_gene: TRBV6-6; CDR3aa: CASSYSRDRGTYEQYF
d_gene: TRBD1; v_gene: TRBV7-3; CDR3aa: CASSYPQGGNTGELFF
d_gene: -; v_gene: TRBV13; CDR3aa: CASSSTLLSEQYF
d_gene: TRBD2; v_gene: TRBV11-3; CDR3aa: CASSWASGRNEQFF
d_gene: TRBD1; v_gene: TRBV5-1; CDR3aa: CASSPQGDYGYTF
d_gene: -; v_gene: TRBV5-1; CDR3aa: CASRRVASSYNEQFF
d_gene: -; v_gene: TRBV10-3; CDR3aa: CAISAGGRVYEQYF
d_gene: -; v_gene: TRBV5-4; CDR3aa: CASTDRGGLTDTQYF
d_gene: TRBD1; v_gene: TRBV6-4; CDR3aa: CASRRGQGSTGELFF
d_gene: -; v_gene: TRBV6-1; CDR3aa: CASSEWSNAGELFF
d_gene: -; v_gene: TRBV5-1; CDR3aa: CASSLATGRSLQETQYF
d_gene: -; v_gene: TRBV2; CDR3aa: CASREQGPTAGYTF
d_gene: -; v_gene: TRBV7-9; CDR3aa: CASSVSGNTIYF
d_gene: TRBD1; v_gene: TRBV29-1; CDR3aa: CSVEKSGTGNGGYTF
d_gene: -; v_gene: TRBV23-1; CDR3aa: CASTQRAGENEQFF
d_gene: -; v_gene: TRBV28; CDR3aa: CASSSLGRGAGGYTF
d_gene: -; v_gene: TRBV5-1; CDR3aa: CASSFLGQLQETQYF
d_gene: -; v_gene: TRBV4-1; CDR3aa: CASSQDEGTSREQYF
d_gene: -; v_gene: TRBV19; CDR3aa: CASSSLEGSPLHF
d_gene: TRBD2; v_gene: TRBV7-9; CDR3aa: CASSLDLAGYTDTQYF
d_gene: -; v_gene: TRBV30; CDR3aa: CAWRQGNGYEQYF
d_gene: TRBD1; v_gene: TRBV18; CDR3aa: CASSPGQTNYGYTF
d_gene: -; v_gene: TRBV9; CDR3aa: CASSVASTDTQYF
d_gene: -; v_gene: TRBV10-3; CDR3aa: CATRPGQSFNEKLFF
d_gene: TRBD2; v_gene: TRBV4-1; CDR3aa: CASSQDPRLAVQETQYF
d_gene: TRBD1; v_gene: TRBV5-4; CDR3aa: CASSRPGQGNYGYTF
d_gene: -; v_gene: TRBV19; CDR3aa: CASSTHGSYNEQFF
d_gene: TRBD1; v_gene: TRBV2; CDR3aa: CASSELGGEWETQYF
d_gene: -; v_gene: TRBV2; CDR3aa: CASNRRAAGELFF
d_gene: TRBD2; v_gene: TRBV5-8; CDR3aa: CASSLGGRARETQYF
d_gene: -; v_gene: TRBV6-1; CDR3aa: CASSEWGRAFGETQYF
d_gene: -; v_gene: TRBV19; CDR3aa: CASSQYRALGETQYF
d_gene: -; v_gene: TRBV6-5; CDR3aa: CASSYTVAGSYNEQFF
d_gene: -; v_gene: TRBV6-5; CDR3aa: CASSGTSSPYNEQFF